This TCR beta chain was sequenced in a study of early T cells in non-severe SARS-CoV-2 infection. Study context: Alpha and beta chains were unpaired, from unsorted whole-blood bulk RNA.

Overall study findings and caveats: VDJdb-based matching was biased toward anti-spike CD8 responses and missed private and CD4 specificities.

The table lists this clonotype with many counts. Its cognate antigen is unknown. Separate cDNA molecules each had unique molecular identifiers attached to them. One entry per CDR3 protein results from TCRdb running MiXCR on the 5' RACE reads. The sample shows 30,000 to 40,000 distinct CDR3 sequences, approximately 9.2% of them seen only once. CDR3 size: 14 residues. With 4 bases removed from V and 7 bases from J, the gap between germline ends came to 15 bases. CDR1 WNHNN and CDR2 SYGVQD come from the germline V gene (reference sequence). The genes are TRBV10-1 and TRBJ2-3, with D tentatively TRBD1 (6 bases). The TCR comes from an adult who was a healthcare worker with PCR-confirmed SARS-CoV-2 infection or an uninfected control (not recorded which). Sequencing was performed on whole blood. This chain's CDR3 is CASSAGVIRHTQYF. The CDR3 nucleotides read TGCGCCAGCAGTGCAGGGGTTATTCGGCATACGCAGTATTTT.